This TCR beta chain was sequenced during a study of blood T cell repertoires in COVID-19. Study information: Spain, Italy and the United States supplied samples that represented acute and convalescent COVID-19. PBMCs, B-cell-depleted T cells, or T cells provided the cDNA or gDNA that made up the material.

Authors' data handling: Reference gene primer amplification yielded estimated nucleated cell counts. Profiled with immunoSEQ multiplex PCR; TCRdb holds only in-frame clones, not every one. The D gene and trimming were derived from the DNA, and the V and J assignments and clone size from that table. Seen here are 140,000 or so clones, approximately 85% observed once, and the top ten hold roughly 2.9%. The CDR3 sequence is 15 residues long. The germline CDR1 and CDR2 sequences are MNHEY and SVGAGI. V lost 4 bases to trimming and J lost 0 bases; unmatched junction nucleotides: 6. The receptor's source is a man aged 50 to 60 with acute or convalescent COVID-19. V gene TRBV6-5 combines with J gene TRBJ2-7, with TRBD2 identical over 7 bases. The sample taken for sequencing was peripheral blood. Here the CDR3 reads CASSFTREGSYEQYF. CDR3 nucleotides: TGTGCCAGCAGTTTTACTAGGGAGGGCTCCTACGAGCAGTACTTC.